The clone carrying this TCR beta chain was detected ten times or more. Its antigen remains unknown. Total RNA extracted from each sample amounted to at least 5.5 micrograms. This sample was taken from a study of blood T cells in healthy people across ages. Overall study findings and caveats: There were more naive CD4+ cells and higher diversity in long-lived donors than in aged donors.

Trimming stripped 5 bases from V and 6 bases from J, with 8 bases between. The length of the CDR3 is 11 residues. Alongside a J-beta primer mix, a sample-barcoded 5' primer served in a second PCR lasting about 7 to 12 cycles. TCRdb re-derived calls from the 5' RACE reads in MiXCR, one entry per CDR3 protein. The data show some 730,000 distinct CDR3 sequences, 22% seen once. The V call is TRBV12-3 or TRBV12-4, the J call TRBJ2-7; no clear D gene. The sequence derives from a man aged 65 to 79 in good health. The sequencing input was blood. CDR3 residues: CASSVGFEQYF. The CDR3 DNA reads as TGTGCCAGCAGTGTCGGGTTCGAGCAGTACTTC.